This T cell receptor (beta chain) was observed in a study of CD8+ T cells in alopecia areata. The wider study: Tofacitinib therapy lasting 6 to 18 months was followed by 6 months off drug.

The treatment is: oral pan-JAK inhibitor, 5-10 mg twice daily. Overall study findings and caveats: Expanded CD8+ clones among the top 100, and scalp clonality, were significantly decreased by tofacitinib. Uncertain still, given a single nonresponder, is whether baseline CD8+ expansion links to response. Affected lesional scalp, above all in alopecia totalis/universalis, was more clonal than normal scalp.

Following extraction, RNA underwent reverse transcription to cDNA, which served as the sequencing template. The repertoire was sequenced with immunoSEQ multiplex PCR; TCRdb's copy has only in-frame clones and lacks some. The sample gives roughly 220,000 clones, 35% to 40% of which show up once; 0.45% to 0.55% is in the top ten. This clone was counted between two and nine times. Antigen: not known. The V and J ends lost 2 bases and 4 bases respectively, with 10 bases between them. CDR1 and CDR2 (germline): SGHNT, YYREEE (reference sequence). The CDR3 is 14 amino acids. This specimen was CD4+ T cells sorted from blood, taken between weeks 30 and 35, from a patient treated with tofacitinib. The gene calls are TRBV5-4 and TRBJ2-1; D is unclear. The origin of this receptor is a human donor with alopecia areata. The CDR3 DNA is TGTGCCAGCAGCTTCCCCCACAAATACAATGAGCAGTTCTTC. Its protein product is CASSFPHKYNEQFF. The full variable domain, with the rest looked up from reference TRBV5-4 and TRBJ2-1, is ETGVTQSPTHLIKTRGQQVTLRCSSQSGHNTVSWYQQALGQGPQFIFQYYREEENGRGNFPPRFSGLQFPNYSSELNVNALELDDSALYLCASSFPHKYNEQFFGPGTRLTVL.